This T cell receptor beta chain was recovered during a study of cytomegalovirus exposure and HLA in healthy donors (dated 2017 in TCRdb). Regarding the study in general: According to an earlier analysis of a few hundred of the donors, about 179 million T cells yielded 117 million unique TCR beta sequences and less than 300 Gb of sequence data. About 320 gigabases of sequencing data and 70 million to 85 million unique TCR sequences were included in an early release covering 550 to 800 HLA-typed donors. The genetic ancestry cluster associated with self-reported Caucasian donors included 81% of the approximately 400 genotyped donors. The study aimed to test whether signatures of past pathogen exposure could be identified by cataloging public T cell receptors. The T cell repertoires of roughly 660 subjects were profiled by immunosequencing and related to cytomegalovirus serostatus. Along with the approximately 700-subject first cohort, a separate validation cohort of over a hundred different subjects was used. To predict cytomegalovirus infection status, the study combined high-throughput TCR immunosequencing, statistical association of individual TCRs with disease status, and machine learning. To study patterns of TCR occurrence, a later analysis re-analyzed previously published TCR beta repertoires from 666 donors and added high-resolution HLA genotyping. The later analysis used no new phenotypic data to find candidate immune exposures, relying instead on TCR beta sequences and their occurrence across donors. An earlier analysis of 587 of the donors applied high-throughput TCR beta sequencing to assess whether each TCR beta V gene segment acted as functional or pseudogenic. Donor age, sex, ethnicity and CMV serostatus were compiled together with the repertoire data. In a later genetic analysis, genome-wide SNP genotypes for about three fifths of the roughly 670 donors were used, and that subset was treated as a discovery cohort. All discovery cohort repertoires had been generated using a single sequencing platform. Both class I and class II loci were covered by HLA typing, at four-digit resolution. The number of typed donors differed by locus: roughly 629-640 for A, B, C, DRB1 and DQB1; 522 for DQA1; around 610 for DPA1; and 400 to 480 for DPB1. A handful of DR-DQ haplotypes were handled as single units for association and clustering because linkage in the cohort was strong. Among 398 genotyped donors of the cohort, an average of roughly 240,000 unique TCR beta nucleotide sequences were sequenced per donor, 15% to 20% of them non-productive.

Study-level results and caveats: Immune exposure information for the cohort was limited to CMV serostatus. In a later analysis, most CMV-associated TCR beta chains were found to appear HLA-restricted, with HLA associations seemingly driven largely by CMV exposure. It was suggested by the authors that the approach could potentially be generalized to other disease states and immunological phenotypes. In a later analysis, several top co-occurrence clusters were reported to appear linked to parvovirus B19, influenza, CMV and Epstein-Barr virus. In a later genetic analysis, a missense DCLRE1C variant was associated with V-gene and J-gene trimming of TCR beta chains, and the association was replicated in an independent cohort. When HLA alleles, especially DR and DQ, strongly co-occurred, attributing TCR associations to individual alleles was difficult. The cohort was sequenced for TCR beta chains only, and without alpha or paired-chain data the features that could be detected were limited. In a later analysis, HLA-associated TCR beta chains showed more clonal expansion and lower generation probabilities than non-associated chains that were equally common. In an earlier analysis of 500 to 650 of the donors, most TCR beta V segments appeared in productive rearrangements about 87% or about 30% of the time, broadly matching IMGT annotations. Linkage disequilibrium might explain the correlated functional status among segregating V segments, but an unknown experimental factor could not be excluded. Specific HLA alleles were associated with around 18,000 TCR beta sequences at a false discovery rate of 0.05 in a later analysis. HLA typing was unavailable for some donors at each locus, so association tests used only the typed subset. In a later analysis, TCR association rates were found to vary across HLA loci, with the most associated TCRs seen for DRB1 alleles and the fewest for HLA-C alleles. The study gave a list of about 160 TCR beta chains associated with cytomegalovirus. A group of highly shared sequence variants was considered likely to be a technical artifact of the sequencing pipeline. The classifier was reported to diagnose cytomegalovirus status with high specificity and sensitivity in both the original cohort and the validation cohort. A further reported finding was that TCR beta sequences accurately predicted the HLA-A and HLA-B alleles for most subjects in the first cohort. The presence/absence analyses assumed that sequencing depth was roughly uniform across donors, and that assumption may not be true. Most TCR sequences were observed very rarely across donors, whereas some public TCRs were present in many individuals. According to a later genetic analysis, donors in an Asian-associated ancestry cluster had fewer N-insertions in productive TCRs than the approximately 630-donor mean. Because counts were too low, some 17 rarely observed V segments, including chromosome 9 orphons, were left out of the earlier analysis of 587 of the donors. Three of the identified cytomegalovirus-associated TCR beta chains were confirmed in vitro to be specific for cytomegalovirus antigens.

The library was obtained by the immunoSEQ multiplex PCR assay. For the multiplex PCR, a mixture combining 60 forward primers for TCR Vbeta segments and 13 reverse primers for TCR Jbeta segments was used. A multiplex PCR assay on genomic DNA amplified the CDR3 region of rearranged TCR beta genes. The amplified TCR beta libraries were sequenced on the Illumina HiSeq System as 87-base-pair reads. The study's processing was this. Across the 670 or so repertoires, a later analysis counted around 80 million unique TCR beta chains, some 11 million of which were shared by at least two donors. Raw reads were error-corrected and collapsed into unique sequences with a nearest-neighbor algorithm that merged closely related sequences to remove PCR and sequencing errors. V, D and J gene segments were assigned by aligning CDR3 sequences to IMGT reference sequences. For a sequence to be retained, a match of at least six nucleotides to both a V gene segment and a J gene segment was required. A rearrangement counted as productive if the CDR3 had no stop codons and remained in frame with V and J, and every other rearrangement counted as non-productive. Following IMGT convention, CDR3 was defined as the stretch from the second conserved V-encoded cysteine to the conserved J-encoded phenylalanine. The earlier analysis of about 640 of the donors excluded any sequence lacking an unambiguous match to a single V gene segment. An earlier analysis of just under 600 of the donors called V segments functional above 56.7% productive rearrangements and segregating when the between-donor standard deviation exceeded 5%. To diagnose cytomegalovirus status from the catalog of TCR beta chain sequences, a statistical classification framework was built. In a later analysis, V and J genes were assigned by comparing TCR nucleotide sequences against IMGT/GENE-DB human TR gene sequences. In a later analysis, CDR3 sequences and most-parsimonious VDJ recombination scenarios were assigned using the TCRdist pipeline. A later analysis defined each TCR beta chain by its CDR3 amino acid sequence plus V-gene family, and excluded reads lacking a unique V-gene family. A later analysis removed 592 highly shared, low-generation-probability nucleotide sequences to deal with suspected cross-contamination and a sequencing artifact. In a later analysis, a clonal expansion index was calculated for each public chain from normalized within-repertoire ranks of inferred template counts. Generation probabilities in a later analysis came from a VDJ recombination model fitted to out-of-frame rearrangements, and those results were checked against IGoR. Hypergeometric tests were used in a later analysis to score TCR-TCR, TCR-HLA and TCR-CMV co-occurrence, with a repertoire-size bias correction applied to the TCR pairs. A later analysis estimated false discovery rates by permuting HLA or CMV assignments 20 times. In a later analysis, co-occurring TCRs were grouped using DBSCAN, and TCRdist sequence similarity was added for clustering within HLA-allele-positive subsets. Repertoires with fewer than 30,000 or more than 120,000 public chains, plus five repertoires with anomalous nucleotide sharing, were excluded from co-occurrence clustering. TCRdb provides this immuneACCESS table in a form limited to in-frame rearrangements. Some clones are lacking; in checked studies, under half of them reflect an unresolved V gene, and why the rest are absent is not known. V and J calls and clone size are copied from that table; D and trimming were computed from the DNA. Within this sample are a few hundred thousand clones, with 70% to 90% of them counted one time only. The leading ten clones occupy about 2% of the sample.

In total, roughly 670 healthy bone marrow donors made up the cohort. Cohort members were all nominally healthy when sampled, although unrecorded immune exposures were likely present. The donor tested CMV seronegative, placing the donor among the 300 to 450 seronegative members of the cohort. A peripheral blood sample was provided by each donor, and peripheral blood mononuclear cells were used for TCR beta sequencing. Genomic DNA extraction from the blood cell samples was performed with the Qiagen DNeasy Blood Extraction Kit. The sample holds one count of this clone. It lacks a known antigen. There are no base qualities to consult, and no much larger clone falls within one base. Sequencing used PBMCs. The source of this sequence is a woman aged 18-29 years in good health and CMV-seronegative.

The CDR3 region: CASSFTGGSNSPLHF. The DNA reads as follows: TGTGCCAGCAGCTTCACAGGGGGCTCCAATTCACCCCTCCACTTT. The chain links TRBV5-5 with TRBJ1-6; 9 nucleotides in the junction match TRBD1. Unmatched junction bases come to 4, with V trimmed by 2 bases and J by 7 bases. As encoded in the germline V gene (reference sequence), CDR1 is SGHKS while CDR2 is YYEKEE. Reading from cysteine to phenylalanine, the CDR3 counts 15 amino acids. Only CDR3 DNA is held: 45 bases, read in frame from base 1.